The rows below give T cell receptor beta chains drawn from one sample of a study of blood T cell repertoires in COVID-19. The repertoire was sequenced with immunoSEQ multiplex PCR; TCRdb's copy has only in-frame clones and lacks some. The repertoire consists of around 160,000 clones, with approximately 87% occurring once and the leading ten covering around 10%. Specimen: peripheral blood. These receptors were taken from a woman aged 65 to 85 with COVID-19, enrolled during active disease. Each CDR3 is given with its conserved first and last residue. A D gene is named only where the DNA matches it firmly.

>15|NA|TRBV6-6|TRBJ1-1
CASSYTAGLQTEAFF
>13|TRBD1|TRBV5-4|TRBJ1-2
CASSPTGGYGYTF
>13|TRBD1|TRBV5-6|TRBJ2-7
CASSSDRVHEQYF
>13|NA|TRBV28|TRBJ1-1
CASSLLGGTEAFF
>13|NA|TRBV25-1|TRBJ1-2
CASSEFGAGGYTF
>21|NA|TRBV21-1|TRBJ2-1
CASSKFRGLAGFFYSYNEQFF
>17|TRBD2|TRBV9|TRBJ2-5
CASSVGTSGGDQETQYF
>14|TRBD1|TRBV28|TRBJ2-5
CASSRRTGQETQYF
>14|TRBD1|TRBV19|TRBJ1-1
CASSMSGGRTEAFF
>15|NA|TRBV5-6|TRBJ2-3
CASSRTGTSTDTQYF
>15|TRBD1|TRBV5-1|TRBJ1-6
CASTLRTGGDSPLHF
>17|TRBD2|TRBV6-6|TRBJ2-4
CASSPRTSGVFKNIQYF
>13|TRBD1|TRBV7-2|TRBJ1-6
CASSPDRGSPLHF
>13|TRBD2|TRBV6-5|TRBJ2-3
CASRGGYTDTQYF
>15|TRBD2|TRBV6-2/TRBV6-3|TRBJ2-7
CASSQGGLVSSEQYF
>13|NA|TRBV12-3/TRBV12-4|TRBJ1-2
CASSLRQGGGYTF
>12|NA|TRBV29-1|TRBJ2-7
CSVEIRAYEQYF
>15|NA|TRBV6-5|TRBJ2-3
CASSYSGHRTDTQYF
>11|NA|TRBV6-2/TRBV6-3|TRBJ1-5
CASSNGGPQHF
>15|TRBD2|TRBV19|TRBJ2-1
CASTSGGRSYNEQFF
>17|NA|TRBV5-4|TRBJ2-3
CASSPLGGGERTDTQYF
>14|NA|TRBV18|TRBJ1-1
CASSPLGEGTEAFF
>19|NA|TRBV5-6|TRBJ1-2
CASSFLTRLEDRRGHGYTF
>14|TRBD1|TRBV10-3|TRBJ1-2
CAIKGGGQIYGYTF
>14|NA|TRBV7-9|TRBJ2-1
CASSFGQGNNEQFF
>13|TRBD2|TRBV5-6|TRBJ2-5
CASSFDGGETQYF
>14|NA|TRBV6-1|TRBJ1-2
CASSDRAINYGYTF
>11|NA|TRBV30|TRBJ2-5
CASRGEETQYF
>15|NA|TRBV15|TRBJ1-4
CATSRVYGLGEKLFF
>13|NA|TRBV5-1|TRBJ1-1
CASGTGMDTEAFF
>15|TRBD1|TRBV19|TRBJ1-2
CASSSRGQGALGYTF
>13|TRBD2|TRBV6-5|TRBJ2-7
CASSTRGSYEQYF
>15|TRBD2|TRBV7-2|TRBJ2-5
CASSLGLAVQETQYF
>15|NA|TRBV5-1|TRBJ1-6
CASSPGGGDDSPLHF
>16|TRBD1|TRBV28|TRBJ1-6
CASSLSRGLYNSPLHF
>12|NA|TRBV11-3|TRBJ2-1
CASSLESSKQFF
>16|NA|TRBV29-1|TRBJ2-5
CSVRLGQGGSSETQYF
>14|TRBD2|TRBV29-1|TRBJ2-2
CSVSLAGGSGELFF
>15|NA|TRBV7-8|TRBJ1-5
CASSLGQNLNQPQHF
>15|TRBD2|TRBV6-5|TRBJ2-1
CASSPNRGGKNEQFF
>15|NA|TRBV15|TRBJ1-3
CATSPGGNSGNTIYF
>16|TRBD1|TRBV30|TRBJ2-5
CAWRTGLQGARETQYF
>15|TRBD1|TRBV7-8|TRBJ1-6
CASSLMTGEGSPLHF
>15|NA|TRBV4-1|TRBJ2-3
CASSQVGSGTDTQYF
>14|NA|TRBV7-9|TRBJ2-2
CASSLDTNTGELFF
>15|TRBD1|TRBV18|TRBJ1-2
CASSEQTGTGEGYTF
>15|TRBD1|TRBV5-4|TRBJ1-1
CASSARTGVNTEAFF
>12|NA|TRBV6-5|TRBJ1-1
CASTDTNTEAFF
>14|TRBD1|TRBV2|TRBJ1-2
CASLGRDRGQGYTF
>16|NA|TRBV11-3|TRBJ2-3
CASSSRTTGNRDTQYF
>14|NA|TRBV6-5|TRBJ1-5
CATRRQASNQPQHF
>15|TRBD1|TRBV15|TRBJ1-2
CATSRTGRERSGYTF
>14|TRBD1|TRBV5-1|TRBJ1-2
CASLPGQGLYGYTF
>11|TRBD1|TRBV6-5|TRBJ1-1
CASKGAIEAFF
>14|NA|TRBV6-1|TRBJ1-2
CASGPTAPNYGYTF
>13|TRBD1|TRBV19|TRBJ2-5
CASKTGGGETQYF
>16|TRBD2|TRBV10-1|TRBJ2-1
CASSELLAGGLGEQFF
>14|TRBD1|TRBV6-6|TRBJ2-7
CASSMDRGELEQYF
>14|NA|TRBV7-2|TRBJ2-5
CASAPGVLQETQYF
>14|TRBD1|TRBV7-8|TRBJ2-7
CASSLSAGGYEQYF